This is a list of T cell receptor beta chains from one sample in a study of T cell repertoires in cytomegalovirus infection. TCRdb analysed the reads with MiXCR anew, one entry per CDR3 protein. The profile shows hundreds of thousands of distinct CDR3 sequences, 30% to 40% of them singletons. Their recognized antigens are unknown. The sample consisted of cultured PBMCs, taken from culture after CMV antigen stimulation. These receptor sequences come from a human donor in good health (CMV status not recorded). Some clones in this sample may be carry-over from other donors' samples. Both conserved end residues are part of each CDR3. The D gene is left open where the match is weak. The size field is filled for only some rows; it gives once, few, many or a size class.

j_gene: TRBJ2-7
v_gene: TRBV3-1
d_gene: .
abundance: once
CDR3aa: CASSQVGRSKREQYF
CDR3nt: TGTGCCAGCAGCCAAGTGGGCCGGTCCAAAAGGGAGCAGTACTTC

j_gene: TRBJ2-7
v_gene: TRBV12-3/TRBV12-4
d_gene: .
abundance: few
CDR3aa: CASSLARGGPYEQYF
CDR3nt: TGTGCCAGCAGTTTAGCCAGGGGGGGACCCTACGAGCAGTACTTC

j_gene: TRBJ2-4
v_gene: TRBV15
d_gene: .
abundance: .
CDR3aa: CATSRLELAKNIQYF
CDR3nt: TGTGCCACCTCGAGGCTGGAACTAGCCAAAAACATTCAGTACTTC

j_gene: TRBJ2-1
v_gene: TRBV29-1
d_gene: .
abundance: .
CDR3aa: CSVRVNEQFF
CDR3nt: TGCAGCGTTAGGGTCAATGAGCAGTTCTTC

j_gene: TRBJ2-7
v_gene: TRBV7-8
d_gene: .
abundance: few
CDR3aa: CASSLLRPSGSYEQYF
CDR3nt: TGTGCCAGCAGCTTATTGCGTCCCAGTGGCTCCTACGAGCAGTACTTC

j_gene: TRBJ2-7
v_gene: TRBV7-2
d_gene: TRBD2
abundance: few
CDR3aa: CASSSPTGGNYEQYF
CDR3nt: TGTGCCAGCAGCTCACCTACCGGGGGGAACTACGAGCAGTACTTC

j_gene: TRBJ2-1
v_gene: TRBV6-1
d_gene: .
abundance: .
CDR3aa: CASSQEMGNEQFF
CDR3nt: TGTGCCAGCAGTCAAGAGATGGGAAATGAGCAGTTCTTC

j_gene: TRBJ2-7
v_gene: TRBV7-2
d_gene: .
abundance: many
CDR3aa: CASSLARGLGEQYF
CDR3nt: TGTGCCAGCAGCTTAGCGCGGGGATTGGGCGAGCAGTACTTC

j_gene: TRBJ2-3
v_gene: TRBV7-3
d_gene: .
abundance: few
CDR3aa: CASSLTSFSDTQYF
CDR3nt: TGTGCCAGCAGCTTAACTAGCTTCTCAGATACGCAGTATTTT

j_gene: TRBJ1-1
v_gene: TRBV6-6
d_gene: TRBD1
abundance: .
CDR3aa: CASSGTGWNTEAFF
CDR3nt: TGTGCCAGCAGCGGGACAGGATGGAACACTGAAGCTTTCTTT

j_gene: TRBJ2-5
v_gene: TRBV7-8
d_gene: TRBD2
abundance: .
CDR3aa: CASSLSRRTSGKTQYF
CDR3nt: TGTGCCAGCAGCTTATCTCGTCGGACTAGCGGGAAGACCCAGTACTTC

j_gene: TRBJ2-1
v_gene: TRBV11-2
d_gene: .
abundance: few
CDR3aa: CASSPRGPYNEQFF
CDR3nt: TGTGCCAGCAGCCCCCGCGGGCCCTACAATGAGCAGTTCTTC

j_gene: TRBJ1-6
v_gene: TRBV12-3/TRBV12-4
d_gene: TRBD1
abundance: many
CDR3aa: CASSPGTGSGSPLHF
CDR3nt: TGTGCCAGCAGTCCCGGGACAGGGTCCGGTTCACCCCTCCACTTT

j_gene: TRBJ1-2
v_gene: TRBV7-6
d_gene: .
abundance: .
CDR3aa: CASSPQGTGTYGYTF
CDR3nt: TGTGCCAGCAGCCCCCAGGGGACGGGCACCTATGGCTACACCTTC

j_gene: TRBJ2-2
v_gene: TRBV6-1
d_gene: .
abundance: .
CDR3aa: CASSERRATGELFF
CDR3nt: TGTGCCAGCAGTGAAAGGAGGGCCACCGGGGAGCTGTTTTTT

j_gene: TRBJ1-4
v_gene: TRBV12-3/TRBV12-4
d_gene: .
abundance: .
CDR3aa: CASSWLDGVGEKLFF
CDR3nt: TGTGCCAGCAGTTGGCTCGATGGGGTCGGCGAAAAACTGTTTTTT

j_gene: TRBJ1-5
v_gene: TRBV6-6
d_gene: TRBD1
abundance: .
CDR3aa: CASSRGTGDFLYGQPQHF
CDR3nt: TGTGCCAGCAGCCGAGGGACAGGGGATTTTTTGTACGGTCAGCCCCAGCATTTT

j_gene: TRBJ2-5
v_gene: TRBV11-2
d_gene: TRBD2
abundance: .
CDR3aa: CASSRGTSGSVGSETQYF
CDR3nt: TGTGCCAGCAGCCGAGGGACTAGCGGGAGTGTGGGGTCAGAGACCCAGTACTTC

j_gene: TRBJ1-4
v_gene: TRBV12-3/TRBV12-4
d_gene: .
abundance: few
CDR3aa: CASSPLGGTGPEKLFF
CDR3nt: TGTGCCAGCAGTCCCTTGGGGGGAACAGGGCCTGAAAAACTGTTTTTT

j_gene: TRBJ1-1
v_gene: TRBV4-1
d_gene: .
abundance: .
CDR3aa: CASSQGGGSSNTEAFF
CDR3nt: TGCGCCAGCAGCCAAGGGGGGGGGTCATCGAACACTGAAGCTTTCTTT

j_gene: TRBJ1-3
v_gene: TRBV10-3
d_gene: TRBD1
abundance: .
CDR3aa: CAITPGQEALSGNTIYF
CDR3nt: TGTGCCATCACCCCGGGACAGGAGGCCCTCTCTGGAAACACCATATATTTT

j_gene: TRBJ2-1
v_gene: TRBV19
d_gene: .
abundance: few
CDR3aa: CASSSDRRRNEQFF
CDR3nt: TGTGCCAGTAGTTCGGACCGTCGCCGCAATGAGCAGTTCTTC

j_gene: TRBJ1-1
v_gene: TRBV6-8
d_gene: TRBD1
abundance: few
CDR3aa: CASSFGQGIMNTEAFF
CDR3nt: TGTGCCAGCAGTTTCGGACAGGGCATCATGAACACTGAAGCTTTCTTT

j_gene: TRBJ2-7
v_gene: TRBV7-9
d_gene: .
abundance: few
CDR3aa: CASSLAPGISYEQYF
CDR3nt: TGTGCCAGCAGCTTAGCGCCGGGGATATCCTACGAGCAGTACTTC

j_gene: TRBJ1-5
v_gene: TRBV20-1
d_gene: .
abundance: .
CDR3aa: CSANSPRTGNQPQHF
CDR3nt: TGCAGTGCAAACTCCCCACGGACTGGCAATCAGCCCCAGCATTTT

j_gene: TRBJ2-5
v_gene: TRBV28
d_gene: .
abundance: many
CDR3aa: CASSKTPGPDITQYF
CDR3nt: TGTGCCAGCAGTAAGACGCCGGGACCGGACATAACCCAGTACTTC

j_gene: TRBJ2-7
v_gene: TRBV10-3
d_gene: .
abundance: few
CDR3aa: CAISESTVNYEQYF
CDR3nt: TGTGCCATCAGTGAGTCGACAGTAAACTACGAGCAGTACTTC

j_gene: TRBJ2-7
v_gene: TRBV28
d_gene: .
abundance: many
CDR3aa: CASSSFGGFYEQYF
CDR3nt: TGTGCCAGCAGTTCCTTTGGCGGGTTCTACGAGCAGTACTTC

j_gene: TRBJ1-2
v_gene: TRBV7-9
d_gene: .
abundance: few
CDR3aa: CASSQTYGYTF
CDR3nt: TGTGCCAGCAGCCAGACTTATGGCTACACCTTC

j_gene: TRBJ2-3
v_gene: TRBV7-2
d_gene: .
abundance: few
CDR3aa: CASSLRLRVDTQYF
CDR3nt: TGTGCCAGCAGCTTAAGATTGCGGGTAGATACGCAGTATTTT

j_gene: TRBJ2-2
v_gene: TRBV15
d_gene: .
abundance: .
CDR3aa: CATSSGANTGELFF
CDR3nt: TGTGCCACCAGCAGCGGGGCGAACACCGGGGAGCTGTTTTTT

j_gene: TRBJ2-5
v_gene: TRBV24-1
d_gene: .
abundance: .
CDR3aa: CATSDFGQDQETQYF
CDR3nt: TGTGCCACCAGTGATTTCGGGCAGGACCAAGAGACCCAGTACTTC

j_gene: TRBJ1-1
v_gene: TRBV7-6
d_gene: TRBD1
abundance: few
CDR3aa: CASSFNPGQLTEAFF
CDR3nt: TGTGCCAGCAGCTTCAACCCGGGACAGCTCACTGAAGCTTTCTTT

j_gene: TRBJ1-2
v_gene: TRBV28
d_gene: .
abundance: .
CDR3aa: CASANLGTYGYTF
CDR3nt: TGTGCCAGCGCCAACTTGGGGACGTATGGCTACACCTTC

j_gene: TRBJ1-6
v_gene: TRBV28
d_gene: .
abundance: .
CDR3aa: CASSPGHLNSPLHF
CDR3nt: TGTGCCAGCAGCCCGGGACACCTTAATTCACCCCTCCACTTT

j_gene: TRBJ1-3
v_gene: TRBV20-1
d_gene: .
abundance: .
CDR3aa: CSARDPTRGHNGNTIYF
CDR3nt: TGCAGTGCTAGAGATCCCACTAGGGGTCATAATGGAAACACCATATATTTT

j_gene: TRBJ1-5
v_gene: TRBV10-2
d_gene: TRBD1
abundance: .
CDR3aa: CASSSTGGGRPQHF
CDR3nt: TGCGCCAGCAGTTCGACAGGGGGAGGCCGGCCCCAGCATTTT

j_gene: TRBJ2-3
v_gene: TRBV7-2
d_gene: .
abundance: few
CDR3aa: CASSLAFRTDTQYF
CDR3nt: TGTGCCAGCAGCTTAGCTTTCCGCACAGATACGCAGTATTTT

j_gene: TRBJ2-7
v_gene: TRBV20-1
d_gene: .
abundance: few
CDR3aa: CSARVGAEQYF
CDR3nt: TGCAGTGCTAGAGTCGGAGCCGAGCAGTACTTC

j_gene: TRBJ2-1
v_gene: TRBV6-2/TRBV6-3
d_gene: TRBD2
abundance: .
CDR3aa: CASTREGMNEQFF
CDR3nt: TGTGCCAGCACGCGGGAGGGTATGAATGAGCAGTTCTTC

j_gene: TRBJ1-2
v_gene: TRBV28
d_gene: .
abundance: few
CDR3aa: CASSPLERDTYGYTF
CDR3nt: TGTGCCAGCAGCCCCCTCGAACGGGACACCTATGGCTACACCTTC

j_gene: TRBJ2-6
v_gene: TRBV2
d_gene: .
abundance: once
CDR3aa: CASTPDSGANVLTF
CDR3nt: TGTGCCAGCACGCCGGACTCTGGGGCCAACGTCCTGACTTTC

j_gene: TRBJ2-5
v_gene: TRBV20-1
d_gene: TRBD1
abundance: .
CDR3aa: CSARDRGLQETQYF
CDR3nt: TGCAGTGCTAGGGACAGGGGTTTGCAAGAGACCCAGTACTTC

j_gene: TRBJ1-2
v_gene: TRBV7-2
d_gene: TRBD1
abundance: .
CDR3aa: CASSFGQENLYGYTF
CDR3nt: TGTGCCAGCAGCTTCGGACAGGAGAACTTATATGGCTACACCTTC

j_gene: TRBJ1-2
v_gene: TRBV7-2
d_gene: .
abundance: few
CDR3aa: CASSFAYGYTF
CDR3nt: TGTGCCAGCAGCTTTGCCTATGGCTACACCTTC

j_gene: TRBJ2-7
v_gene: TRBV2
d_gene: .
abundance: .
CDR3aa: CASSGQTGFPDEQYF
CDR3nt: TGTGCCAGCAGTGGACAGACAGGTTTCCCGGACGAGCAGTACTTC

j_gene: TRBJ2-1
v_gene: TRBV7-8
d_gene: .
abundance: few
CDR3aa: CASSLSSLGEQFF
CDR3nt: TGTGCCAGCAGCTTAAGTAGTCTCGGTGAGCAGTTCTTC

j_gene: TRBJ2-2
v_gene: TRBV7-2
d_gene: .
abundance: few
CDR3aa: CASTRGGANTGELFF
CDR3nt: TGTGCCAGCACCCGAGGGGGGGCGAACACCGGGGAGCTGTTTTTT

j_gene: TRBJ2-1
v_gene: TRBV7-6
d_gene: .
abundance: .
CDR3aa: CASSLSGDYNEQFF
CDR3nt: TGTGCCAGCAGCTTATCCGGGGACTACAATGAGCAGTTCTTC

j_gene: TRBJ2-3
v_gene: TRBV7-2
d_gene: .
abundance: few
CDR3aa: CASSLARTRADTQYF
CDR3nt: TGTGCCAGCAGCTTAGCCCGGACGAGGGCAGATACGCAGTATTTT

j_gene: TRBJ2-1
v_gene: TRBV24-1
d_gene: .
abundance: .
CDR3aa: CATRGGNNEQFF
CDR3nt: TGTGCCACCAGAGGGGGAAACAATGAGCAGTTCTTC

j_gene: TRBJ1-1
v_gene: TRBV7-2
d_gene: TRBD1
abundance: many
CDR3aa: CASSLAGQGRNTEAFF
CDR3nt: TGTGCCAGCAGCTTAGCGGGACAGGGCCGGAACACTGAAGCTTTCTTT

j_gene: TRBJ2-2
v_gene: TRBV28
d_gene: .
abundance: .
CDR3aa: CASSHPGGKGTGELFF
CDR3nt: TGTGCCAGCAGTCACCCGGGGGGCAAGGGCACCGGGGAGCTGTTTTTT

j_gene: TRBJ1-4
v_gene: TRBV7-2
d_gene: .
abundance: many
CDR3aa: CASSSPQGATNEKLFF
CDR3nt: TGTGCCAGCAGCTCACCCCAGGGTGCAACTAATGAAAAACTGTTTTTT

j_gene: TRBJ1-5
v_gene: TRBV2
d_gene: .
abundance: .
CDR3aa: CASRRGQPQHF
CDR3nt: TGTGCCAGCCGTCGGGGTCAGCCCCAGCATTTT

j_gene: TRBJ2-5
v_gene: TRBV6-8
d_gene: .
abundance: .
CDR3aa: CASSYGGVWETQYF
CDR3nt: TGTGCCAGCAGTTACGGGGGCGTGTGGGAGACCCAGTACTTC

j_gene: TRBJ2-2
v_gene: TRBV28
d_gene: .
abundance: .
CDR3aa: CASSFASNTGELFF
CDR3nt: TGTGCCAGCAGTTTCGCATCGAACACCGGGGAGCTGTTTTTT

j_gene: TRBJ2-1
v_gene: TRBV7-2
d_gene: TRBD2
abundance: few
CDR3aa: CASSFGLAAGNEQFF
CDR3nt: TGTGCCAGCAGCTTCGGACTAGCGGCGGGCAATGAGCAGTTCTTC

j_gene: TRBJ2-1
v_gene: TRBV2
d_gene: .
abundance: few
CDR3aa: CASSDLAAGDNEQFF
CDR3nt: TGTGCCAGCAGTGATTTGGCCGCGGGCGACAATGAGCAGTTCTTC

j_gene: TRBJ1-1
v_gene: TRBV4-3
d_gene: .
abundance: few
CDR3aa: CASSQEGRGYMAFF
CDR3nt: TGCGCCAGCAGCCAAGAGGGTCGAGGGTATATGGCTTTCTTT